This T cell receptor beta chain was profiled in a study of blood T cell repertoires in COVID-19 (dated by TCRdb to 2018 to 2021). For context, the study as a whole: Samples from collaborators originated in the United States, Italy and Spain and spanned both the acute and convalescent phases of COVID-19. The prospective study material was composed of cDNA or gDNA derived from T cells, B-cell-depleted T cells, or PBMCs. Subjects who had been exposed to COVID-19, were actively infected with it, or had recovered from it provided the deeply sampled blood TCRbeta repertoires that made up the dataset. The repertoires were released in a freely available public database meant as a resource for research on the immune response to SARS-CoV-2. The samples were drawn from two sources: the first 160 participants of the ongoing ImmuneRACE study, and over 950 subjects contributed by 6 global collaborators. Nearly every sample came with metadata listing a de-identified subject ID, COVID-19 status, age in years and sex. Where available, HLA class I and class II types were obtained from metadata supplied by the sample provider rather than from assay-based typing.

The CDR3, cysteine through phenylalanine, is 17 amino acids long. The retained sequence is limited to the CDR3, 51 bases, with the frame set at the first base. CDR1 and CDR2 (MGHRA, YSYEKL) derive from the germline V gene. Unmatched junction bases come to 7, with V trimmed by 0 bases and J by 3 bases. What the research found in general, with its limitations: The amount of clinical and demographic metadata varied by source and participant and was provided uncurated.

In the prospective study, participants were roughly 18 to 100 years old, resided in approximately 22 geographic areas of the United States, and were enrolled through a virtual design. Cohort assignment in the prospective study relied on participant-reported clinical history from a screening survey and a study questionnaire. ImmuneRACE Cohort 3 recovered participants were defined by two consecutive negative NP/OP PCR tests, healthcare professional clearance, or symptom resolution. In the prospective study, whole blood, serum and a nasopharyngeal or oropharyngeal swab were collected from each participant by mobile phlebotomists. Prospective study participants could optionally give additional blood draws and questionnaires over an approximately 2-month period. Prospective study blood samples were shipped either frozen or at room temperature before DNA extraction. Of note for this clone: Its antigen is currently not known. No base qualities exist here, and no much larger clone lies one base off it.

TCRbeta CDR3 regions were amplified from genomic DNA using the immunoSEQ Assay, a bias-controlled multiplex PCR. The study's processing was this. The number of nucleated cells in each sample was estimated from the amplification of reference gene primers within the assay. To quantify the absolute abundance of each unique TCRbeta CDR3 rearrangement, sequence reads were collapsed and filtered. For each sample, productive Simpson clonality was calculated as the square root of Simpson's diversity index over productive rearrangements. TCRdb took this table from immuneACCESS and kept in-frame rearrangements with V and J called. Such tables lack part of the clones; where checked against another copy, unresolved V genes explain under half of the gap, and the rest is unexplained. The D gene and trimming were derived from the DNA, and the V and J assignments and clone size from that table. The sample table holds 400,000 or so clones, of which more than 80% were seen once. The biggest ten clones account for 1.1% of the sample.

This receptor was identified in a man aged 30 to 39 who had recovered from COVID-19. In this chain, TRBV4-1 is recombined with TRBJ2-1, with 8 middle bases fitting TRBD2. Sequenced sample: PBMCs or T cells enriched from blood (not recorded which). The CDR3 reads CASSQEQLAELYNEQFF. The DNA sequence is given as TGCGCCAGCAGCCAAGAACAACTAGCGGAACTCTACAATGAGCAGTTCTTC.